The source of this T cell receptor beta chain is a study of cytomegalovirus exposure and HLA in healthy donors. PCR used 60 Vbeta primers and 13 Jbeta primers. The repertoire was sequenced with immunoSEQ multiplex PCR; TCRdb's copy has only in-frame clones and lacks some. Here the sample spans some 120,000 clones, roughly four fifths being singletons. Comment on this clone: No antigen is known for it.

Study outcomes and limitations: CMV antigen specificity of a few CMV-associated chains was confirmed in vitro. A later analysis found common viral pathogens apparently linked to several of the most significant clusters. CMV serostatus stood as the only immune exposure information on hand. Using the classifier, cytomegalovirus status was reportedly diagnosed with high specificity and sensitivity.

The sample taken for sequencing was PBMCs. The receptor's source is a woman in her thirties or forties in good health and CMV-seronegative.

Written as DNA, the CDR3 is TGTGCCAGCAGCCGAGATCAGCCCCAGCATTTT. Protein sequence: CASSRDQPQHF. The chain recombines TRBV6-1 with TRBJ1-5; D is unresolved. Germline V CDR1 and CDR2: MNHNS, SASEGT. The CDR3 runs 11 residues. V gave up 6 bases and J gave up 5 bases, with 5 bases separating them.